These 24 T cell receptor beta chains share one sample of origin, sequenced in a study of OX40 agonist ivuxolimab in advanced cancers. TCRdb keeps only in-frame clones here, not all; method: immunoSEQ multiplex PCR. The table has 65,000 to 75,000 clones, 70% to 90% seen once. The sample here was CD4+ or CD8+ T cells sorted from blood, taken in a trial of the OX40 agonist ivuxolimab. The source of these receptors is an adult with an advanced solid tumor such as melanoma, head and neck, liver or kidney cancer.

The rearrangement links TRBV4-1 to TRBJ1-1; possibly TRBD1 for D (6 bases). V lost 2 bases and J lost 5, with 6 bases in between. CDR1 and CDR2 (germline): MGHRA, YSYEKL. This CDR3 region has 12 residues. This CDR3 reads CASSQQGTEAFF. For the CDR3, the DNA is TGCGCCAGCAGCCAACAGGGGACTGAAGCTTTCTTT.

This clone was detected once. The CDR3 sequence: CASREGSNEKLFF. In nucleotides, the CDR3 is TGCGCCAGCCGTGAGGGATCTAATGAAAAACTGTTTTTT. This chain connects TRBV5-1 to TRBJ1-4; no reliable D call. The CDR3 extends over 13 amino acids. CDR1 and CDR2 from the germline V gene are SGHRS and YFSETQ. V was trimmed by 7 bases and J by 3 bases, leaving 10 bases between them.

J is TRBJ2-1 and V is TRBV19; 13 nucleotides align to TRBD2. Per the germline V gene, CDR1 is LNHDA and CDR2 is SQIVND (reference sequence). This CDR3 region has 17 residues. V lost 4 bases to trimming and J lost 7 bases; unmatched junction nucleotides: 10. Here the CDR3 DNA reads TGTGCCAGTAGTACCTGGACTAGCGGGAGAACGGGGAATGAGCAGTTCTTC. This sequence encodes CASSTWTSGRTGNEQFF.

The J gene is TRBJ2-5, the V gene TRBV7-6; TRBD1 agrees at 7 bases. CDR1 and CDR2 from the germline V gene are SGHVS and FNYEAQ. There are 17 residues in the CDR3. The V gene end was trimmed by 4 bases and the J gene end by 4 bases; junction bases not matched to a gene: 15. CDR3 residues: CASSSGQEFPARETQYF. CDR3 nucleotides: TGTGCCAGCAGCTCCGGACAGGAATTCCCCGCTCGAGAGACCCAGTACTTC. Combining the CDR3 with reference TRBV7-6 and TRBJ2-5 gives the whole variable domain GAGVSQSPRYKVTKRGQDVALRCDPISGHVSLYWYRQALGQGPEFLTYFNYEAQQDKSGLPNDRFSAERPEGSISTLTIQRTEQRDSAMYRCASSSGQEFPARETQYFGPGTRLLVL.

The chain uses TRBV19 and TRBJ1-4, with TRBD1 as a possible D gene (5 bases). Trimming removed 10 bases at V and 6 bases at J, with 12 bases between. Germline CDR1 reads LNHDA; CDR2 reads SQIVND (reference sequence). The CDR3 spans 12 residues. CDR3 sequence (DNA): TGTGCCACCAAGGGGATCTATGAAAAACTGTTTTTT. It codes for CATKGIYEKLFF.

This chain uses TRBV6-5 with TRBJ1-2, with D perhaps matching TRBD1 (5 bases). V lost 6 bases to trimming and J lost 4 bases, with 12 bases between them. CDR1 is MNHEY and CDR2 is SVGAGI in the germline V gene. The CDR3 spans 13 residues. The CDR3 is CASSTAGTYGYTF. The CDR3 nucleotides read TGTGCCAGCAGCACGGCGGGGACCTATGGCTACACCTTC.

This chain's CDR3 is CASSLGGQSLSYNEQFF. CDR3 nucleotides: TGTGCCAGCAGTCTGGGGGGTCAGAGCCTATCCTACAATGAGCAGTTCTTC. The chain carries TRBV27 and TRBJ2-1; D may be TRBD2 (6 bases). Per germline, CDR1 MNHEY and CDR2 SMNVEV (reference sequence). The length of the CDR3 is 17 residues. V dropped 5 bases and J dropped 1 base, with 18 bases sitting between them.

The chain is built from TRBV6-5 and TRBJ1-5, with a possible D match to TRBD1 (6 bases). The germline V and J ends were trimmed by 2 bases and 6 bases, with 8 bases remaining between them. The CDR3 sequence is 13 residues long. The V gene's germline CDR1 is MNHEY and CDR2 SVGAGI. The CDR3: CASSYAGAQPQHF. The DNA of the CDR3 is TGTGCCAGCAGTTACGCGGGGGCTCAGCCCCAGCATTTT.

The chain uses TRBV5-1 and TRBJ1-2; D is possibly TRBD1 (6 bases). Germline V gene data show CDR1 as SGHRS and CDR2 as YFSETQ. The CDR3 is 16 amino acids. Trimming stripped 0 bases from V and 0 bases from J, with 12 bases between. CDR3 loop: CASSLAGTPSNYGYTF. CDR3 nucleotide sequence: TGCGCCAGCAGCTTGGCCGGGACACCTTCTAACTATGGCTACACCTTC.

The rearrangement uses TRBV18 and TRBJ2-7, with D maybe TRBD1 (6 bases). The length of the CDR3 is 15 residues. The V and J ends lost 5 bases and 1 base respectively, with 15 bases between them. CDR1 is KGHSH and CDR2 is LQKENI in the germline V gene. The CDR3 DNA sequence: TGTGCCAGCTCAACAACAGGGCCCCAGTCCTACGAGCAGTACTTC. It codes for CASSTTGPQSYEQYF.

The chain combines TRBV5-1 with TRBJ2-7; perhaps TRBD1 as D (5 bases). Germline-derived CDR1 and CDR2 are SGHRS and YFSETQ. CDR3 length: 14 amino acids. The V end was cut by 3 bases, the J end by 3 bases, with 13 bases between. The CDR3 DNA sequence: TGCGCCAGCAGCTCCAGGGTTCGTGACTACGAGCAGTACTTC. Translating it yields CASSSRVRDYEQYF.

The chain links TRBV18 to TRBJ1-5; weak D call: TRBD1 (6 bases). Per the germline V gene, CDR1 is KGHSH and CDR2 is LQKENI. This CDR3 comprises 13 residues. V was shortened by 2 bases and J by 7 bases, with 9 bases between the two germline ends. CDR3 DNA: TGTGCCAGCTCACCAGGGGGCGGGCAGCCCCAGCATTTT. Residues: CASSPGGGQPQHF.

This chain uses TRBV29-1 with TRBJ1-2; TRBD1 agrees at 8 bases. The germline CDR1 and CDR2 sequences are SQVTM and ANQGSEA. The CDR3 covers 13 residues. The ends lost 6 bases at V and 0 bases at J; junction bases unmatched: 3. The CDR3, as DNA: TGCAGCGTCGGGACAGGTCCTAACTATGGCTACACCTTC. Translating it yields CSVGTGPNYGYTF.

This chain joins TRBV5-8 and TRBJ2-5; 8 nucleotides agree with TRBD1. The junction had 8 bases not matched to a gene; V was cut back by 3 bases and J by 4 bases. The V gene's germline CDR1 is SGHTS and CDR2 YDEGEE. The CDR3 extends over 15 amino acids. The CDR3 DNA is TGTGCCAGCAGCTCAGGACAGGGACAGCGAGAGACCCAGTACTTC. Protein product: CASSSGQGQRETQYF.

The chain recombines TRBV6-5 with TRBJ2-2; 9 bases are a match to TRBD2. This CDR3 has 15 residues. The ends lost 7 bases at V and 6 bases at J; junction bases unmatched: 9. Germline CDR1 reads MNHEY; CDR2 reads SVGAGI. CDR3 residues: CASKVPGLAPGELFF. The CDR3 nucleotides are TGTGCCAGCAAAGTACCGGGACTAGCCCCCGGGGAGCTGTTTTTT.

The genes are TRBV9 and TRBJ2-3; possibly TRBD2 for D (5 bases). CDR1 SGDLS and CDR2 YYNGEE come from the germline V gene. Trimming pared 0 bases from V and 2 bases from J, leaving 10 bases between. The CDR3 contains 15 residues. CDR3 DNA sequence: TGTGCCAGCAGCGTAGAAATCCTAGCCACAGATACGCAGTATTTT. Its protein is CASSVEILATDTQYF.

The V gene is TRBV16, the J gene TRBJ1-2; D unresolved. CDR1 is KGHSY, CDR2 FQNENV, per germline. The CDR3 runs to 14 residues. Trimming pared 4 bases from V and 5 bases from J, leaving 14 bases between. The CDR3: CASSLRGPNYGYTF. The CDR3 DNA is TGTGCCAGCAGCCTCCGAGGCCCGAATTATGGCTACACCTTC.

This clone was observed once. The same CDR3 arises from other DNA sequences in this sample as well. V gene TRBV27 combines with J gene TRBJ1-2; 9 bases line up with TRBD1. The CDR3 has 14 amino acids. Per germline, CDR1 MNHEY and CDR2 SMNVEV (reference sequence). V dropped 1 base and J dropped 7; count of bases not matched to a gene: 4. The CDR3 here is CASSLLGTGPGYTF. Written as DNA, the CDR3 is TGTGCCAGCAGTTTATTGGGGACAGGGCCTGGCTACACCTTC.

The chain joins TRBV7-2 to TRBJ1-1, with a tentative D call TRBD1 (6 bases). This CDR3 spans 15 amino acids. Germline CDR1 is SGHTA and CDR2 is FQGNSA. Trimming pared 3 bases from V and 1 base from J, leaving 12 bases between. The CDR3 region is CASSFRDRPNTEAFF. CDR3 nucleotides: TGTGCCAGCAGCTTCAGAGACAGGCCGAACACTGAAGCTTTCTTT.

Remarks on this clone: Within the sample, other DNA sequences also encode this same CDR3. CDR3 coding DNA: TGTGCCAGCAGTTTATCAGGGGCGGAGACCCAGTACTTC. Amino acid sequence: CASSLSGAETQYF. J is TRBJ2-5 and V is TRBV27; TRBD1 might be the D (5 bases). CDR1 is MNHEY, CDR2 SMNVEV, per germline (reference sequence). The CDR3 consists of 13 residues. V was pared by 0 bases and J by 5 bases, with 7 bases between.

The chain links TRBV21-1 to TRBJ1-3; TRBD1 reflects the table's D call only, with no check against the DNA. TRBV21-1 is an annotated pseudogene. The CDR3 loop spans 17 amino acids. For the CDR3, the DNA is TGTGCCAGCAGCAAACCGGACAGGGATCCTTCTGGAAACACCATATATTTT. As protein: CASSKPDRDPSGNTIYF.

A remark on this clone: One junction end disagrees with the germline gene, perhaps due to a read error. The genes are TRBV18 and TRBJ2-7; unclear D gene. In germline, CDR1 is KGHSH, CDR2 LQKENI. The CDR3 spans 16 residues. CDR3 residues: CASSPRRSGPSSEQYF. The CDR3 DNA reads TGTGCCAGCTCACCACGTAGGAGTGGACCATCCTCCGAGCAGTACTTC.

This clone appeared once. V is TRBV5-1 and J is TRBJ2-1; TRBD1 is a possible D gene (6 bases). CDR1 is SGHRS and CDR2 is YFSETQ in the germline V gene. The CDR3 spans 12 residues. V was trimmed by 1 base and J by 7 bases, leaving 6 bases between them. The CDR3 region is CASSLTGNEQFF. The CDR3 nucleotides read TGCGCCAGCAGCTTGACAGGGAATGAGCAGTTCTTC.

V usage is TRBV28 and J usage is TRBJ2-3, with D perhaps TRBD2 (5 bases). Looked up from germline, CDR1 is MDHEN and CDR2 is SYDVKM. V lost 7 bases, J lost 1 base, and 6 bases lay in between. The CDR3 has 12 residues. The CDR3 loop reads CASTRGTDTQYF. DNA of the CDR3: TGTGCCAGCACGAGGGGCACAGATACGCAGTATTTT.